This TCR beta chain was documented in a study of blood T cell repertoires in COVID-19. Study background: Spain, Italy and the United States supplied samples that represented acute and convalescent COVID-19. PBMCs, B-cell-depleted T cells, or T cells were the source of the cDNA or gDNA that made up the material.

As originally analysed: Estimates of nucleated cell counts were drawn from the amplification of reference gene primers. Libraries were prepared by immunoSEQ multiplex PCR; TCRdb keeps only in-frame clonotypes and omits some of them. That table is the source of V, J and clone size, and D and trimming were worked out from the DNA. There are 250,000 or so clones in the sample; about four fifths occur only once, and around 4.7% lies in the top ten. Germline loops: CDR1 SGHRS, CDR2 YFSETQ. CDR3 length: 15 residues. V was trimmed by 0 bases and J by 7 bases, leaving 13 bases between them. Sequenced: peripheral blood. The V call is TRBV5-1, the J call TRBJ1-4; weak D call: TRBD1 (6 bases). The sequence was collected from a woman aged 65 to 85 with acute or convalescent COVID-19. The CDR3 loop reads CASSLATNRAEKLFF. The CDR3 DNA is TGCGCCAGCAGCTTGGCTACGAACAGGGCTGAAAAACTGTTTTTT.